One sample yielded the 27 T cell receptor beta chains listed below, sequenced in a study of early T cells in non-severe SARS-CoV-2 infection. TCRdb ran MiXCR on the 5' RACE reads and lists one entry per CDR3 protein. The data hold around 55,000 distinct CDR3 sequences, with about 15% observed a single time. The source was whole blood, collected at baseline. All receptors come from an adult who was a healthcare worker with PCR-confirmed SARS-CoV-2 infection or an uninfected control (not recorded which).

The rearrangement joins TRBV14 to TRBJ2-7; 7 positions match TRBD1. Germline CDR1 and CDR2: SGHDN and FVKESK. V dropped 1 base and J dropped 7; count of bases not matched to a gene: 16. The CDR3 spans 17 residues. The CDR3 DNA reads as TGTGCCAGCAGCCAAGGTGCGAGGGGGCTGCGGAGTGGTGAGCAGTACTTC. It is translated as CASSQGARGLRSGEQYF.

This chain connects TRBV11-2 to TRBJ1-1, with 9 bases aligning to TRBD1. This CDR3 spans 16 amino acids. The trim removed 5 bases at V and 4 bases at J, leaving 11 bases unmatched. CDR1 is SGHAT, CDR2 FQNNGV, per germline. The CDR3 loop is CASSGLPGTGSTEAFF. In DNA, the CDR3 is TGTGCCAGCAGCGGCCTCCCCGGGACAGGGAGCACTGAAGCTTTCTTT.

This CDR3 is CASSLYGQGGYGYTF. CDR3 sequence (DNA): TGTGCCAGCAGTTTATACGGACAGGGTGGATATGGCTACACCTTC. The V and J genes are TRBV27 and TRBJ1-2; TRBD1 matches 8 bases. The CDR3 is 15 amino acids. With 1 base clipped from V and 5 bases from J, the junction kept 6 bases outside the gene matches. Germline values: CDR1 MNHEY, CDR2 SMNVEV (reference sequence).

This clonotype has more than one count but fewer than ten. The CDR3: CASSSRTSGITDTQYF. The CDR3 region has the DNA TGTGCCAGCAGTTCTAGGACTAGCGGAATCACAGATACGCAGTATTTT. V gene TRBV12-3 or TRBV12-4 combines with J gene TRBJ2-3, with 10 bases lining up with TRBD2. V trimming: 4 bases; J trimming: 2 bases; junction bases outside the gene matches: 6. The CDR3 totals 16 residues.

This clonotype showed up just a few times. The rearrangement uses TRBV7-3 and TRBJ1-1; tentatively, D is TRBD1 (5 bases). V lost 3 bases and J 4 bases, leaving 9 bases between the germline ends. CDR1 is SGHTA and CDR2 is FQGTGA in the germline V gene. This CDR3 is 13 amino acids long. In DNA, the CDR3 is TGTGCCAGCAGCTTCTCAGGGACCACTGAAGCTTTCTTT. Translated, it gives CASSFSGTTEAFF.

This chain uses TRBV6-5 with TRBJ2-3; D uncertain. V lost 7 bases and J 0 bases, leaving 2 bases between the germline ends. The CDR3 consists of 11 residues. The germline CDR1 and CDR2 sequences are MNHEY and SVGAGI. As DNA, the CDR3 is TGTGCCAGCAAGAGCACAGATACGCAGTATTTT. Translating it yields CASKSTDTQYF.

CDR3 bases: TGTGCCAGCAGATTGGACAGGGGGGGGACTGAAGCTTTCTTT. Protein: CASRLDRGGTEAFF. This sequence joins TRBV7-2 and TRBJ1-1; the match to TRBD1 covers 10 bases. Losses at the gene ends were 6 bases for V and 5 bases for J; bases not matched to a gene: 6. Germline loops: CDR1 SGHTA, CDR2 FQGNSA. CDR3 length: 14 amino acids.

Sample share makes this clonotype medium-sized (0.01 to 0.1%). The chain links TRBV10-2 to TRBJ2-1, with 10 bases fitting TRBD2. CDR1 is WSHSY and CDR2 is SAAADI in the germline V gene. J gave up 4 bases and V 6 bases, and 6 bases lay outside the gene matches. The CDR3 covers 15 residues. CDR3 amino acids: CASRVSGGTYNEQFF. Written as DNA, the CDR3 is TGCGCCAGCAGGGTTAGCGGGGGGACTTACAATGAGCAGTTCTTC.

This clonotype was counted a few times. The chain couples TRBV10-3 to TRBJ2-3; 10 positions match TRBD2. The germline gives CDR1 ENHRY, CDR2 SYGVKD. The CDR3 length is 13 residues. The V segment lost 10 bases and the J segment 3 bases; nucleotides outside the gene matches: 4. CDR3 in DNA: TGTGCCACCGCTAGCGGGAGTACAGATACGCAGTATTTT. Protein sequence: CATASGSTDTQYF.

This sequence joins TRBV7-8 and TRBJ1-2; no reliable D call. The CDR3 spans 14 residues. V lost 1 base to trimming and J lost 3 bases, with 9 bases between them. Germline V gene sequence: CDR1 SGHVS, CDR2 FQNEAQ. CDR3 bases: TGTGCCAGCAGCTTAGGGCAGAATTACTATGGCTACACCTTC. Amino acids: CASSLGQNYYGYTF.

The V call is TRBV10-3, the J call TRBJ2-1, with 7 bases identical to TRBD2. The CDR3 has 15 amino acids. Germline trimming cut 3 bases from V and 1 base from J; bases unmatched to any gene: 3. Germline-derived CDR1 and CDR2 are ENHRY and SYGVKD. The CDR3 nucleotides read TGTGCCATCAGTGAAGCGGGATTGTCCTACAATGAGCAGTTCTTC. Its protein product is CAISEAGLSYNEQFF.

This clonotype was detected only once. V usage is TRBV20-1 and J usage is TRBJ2-7; 9 positions match TRBD2. The V gene end was trimmed by 3 bases and the J gene end by 6 bases; junction bases not matched to a gene: 9. This CDR3 comprises 14 residues. Germline V CDR1 and CDR2: DFQATT, SNEGSKA (reference sequence). CDR3 sequence reads: CSASKASGNSEQYF. In nucleotides, the CDR3 is TGCAGTGCTAGTAAGGCTAGCGGGAATAGCGAGCAGTACTTC.

This clonotype was detected a few times. The chain combines TRBV12-5 with TRBJ2-7; 9 positions agree with TRBD1. This CDR3 comprises 12 residues. The V gene's germline CDR1 is LGHNT and CDR2 FRNRAP. The CDR3 DNA reads TGTGCCTCCGGGACAGGGAGGGTCGAGCAGTACTTC. Protein sequence: CASGTGRVEQYF.

This chain uses TRBV3-1 with TRBJ2-7, with 9 bases matching TRBD2. Germline loops: CDR1 LGHDT, CDR2 YNNKEL (reference sequence). This CDR3 has 14 residues. Trimming at V came to 3 bases and at J to 7 bases, leaving 7 bases not matched to a gene. The CDR3 here is CASSQGTSRSEQYF. The CDR3 coding sequence is TGTGCCAGCAGCCAGGGGACTAGCCGGTCAGAGCAGTACTTC.

The chain has TRBV5-4 and TRBJ2-2; 7 bases line up with TRBD2. Per germline, CDR1 SGHNT and CDR2 YYREEE (reference sequence). The V gene end was trimmed by 4 bases and the J gene end by 4 bases; junction bases not matched to a gene: 7. The CDR3 covers 15 residues. This chain's CDR3 is CASSQSGALTGELFF. CDR3 sequence (DNA): TGTGCCAGCAGCCAAAGCGGGGCCCTCACCGGGGAGCTGTTTTTT.

Only a few counts were recorded for this clonotype. The chain joins TRBV7-9 to TRBJ2-5, with 7 bases identical to TRBD2. Germline CDR1 reads SEHNR; CDR2 reads FQNEAQ (reference sequence). This CDR3 region has 16 residues. With 7 bases clipped from V and 2 bases from J, the junction kept 13 bases outside the gene matches. CDR3 residues: CASTLLGTTEQETQYF. CDR3 nucleotides: TGTGCCAGCACATTACTCGGGACTACCGAACAAGAGACCCAGTACTTC. Full variable domain (missing parts from reference TRBV7-9 and TRBJ2-5): DTGVSQNPRHKITKRGQNVTFRCDPISEHNRLYWYRQTLGQGPEFLTYFQNEAQLEKSRLLSDRFSAERPKGSFSTLEIQRTEQGDSAMYLCASTLLGTTEQETQYFGPGTRLLVL.

This clonotype was seen only a few times. The chain uses TRBV27 and TRBJ1-4; maybe TRBD1 (6 bases). V dropped 5 bases and J dropped 5 bases, with 21 bases sitting between them. This CDR3 spans 17 amino acids. Germline-derived CDR1 and CDR2 are MNHEY and SMNVEV (reference sequence). This CDR3 reads CASSLARRTGRNEKLFF. CDR3 nucleotide sequence: TGTGCCAGCAGTCTAGCTCGCCGAACAGGGAGGAATGAAAAACTGTTTTTT.

This clonotype was found a few times. The chain carries TRBV3-1 and TRBJ2-1, with 8 bases aligning to TRBD2. Per the germline V gene, CDR1 is LGHDT and CDR2 is YNNKEL (reference sequence). The length of the CDR3 is 19 residues. The V gene end was trimmed by 0 bases and the J gene end by 5 bases; junction bases not matched to a gene: 15. The CDR3 DNA reads TGTGCCAGCAGCCAAGAGAAACTAGCGGCCCCCTGGGGGAACAATGAGCAGTTCTTC. Protein sequence: CASSQEKLAAPWGNNEQFF.

This clonotype was counted many times. The gene calls are TRBV29-1 and TRBJ1-4; D is perhaps TRBD1 (5 bases). Deletions cut 4 bases from V and 0 bases from J, with 9 bases between. The germline V gene encodes CDR1 SQVTM and CDR2 ANQGSEA. CDR3 length equals 14 residues. CDR3 amino acids: CSVVGAATNEKLFF. CDR3 bases: TGCAGCGTTGTAGGGGCTGCAACTAATGAAAAACTGTTTTTT.

This clonotype was observed a handful of times. The chain recombines TRBV10-3 with TRBJ2-7, with unresolved D. The CDR3 length is 11 residues. Trimming removed 6 bases at V and 3 bases at J, with 6 bases between. Germline V gene data show CDR1 as ENHRY and CDR2 as SYGVKD. CDR3 DNA: TGTGCCATCAGCGAGAACTACGAGCAGTACTTC. Its protein is CAISENYEQYF.

The V and J genes are TRBV7-2 and TRBJ2-7, with TRBD1 matching over 7 bases. This CDR3 comprises 14 residues. V trimming: 5 bases; J trimming: 3 bases; junction bases outside the gene matches: 7. Germline V gene data show CDR1 as SGHTA and CDR2 as FQGNSA. The CDR3 nucleotides are TGTGCCAGCAGCCTCACAGGGGTCGACTACGAGCAGTACTTC. Translated, it gives CASSLTGVDYEQYF.

The sample holds a few counts of this clonotype. The rearrangement uses TRBV27 and TRBJ2-3, with D possibly being TRBD1 (6 bases). The CDR3 runs 15 residues. Trimming shortened V by 6 bases and J by 3 bases, and 16 bases separated the two germline ends. Per germline, CDR1 MNHEY and CDR2 SMNVEV (reference sequence). The CDR3 DNA sequence: TGTGCCAGCAGCCCCACAGGGTTCGGGACAGATACGCAGTATTTT. It yields the protein CASSPTGFGTDTQYF.

This clonotype was counted between two and nine times. The CDR3 reads CASSSRRQGTDTQYF. In DNA, the CDR3 is TGTGCCAGCAGCTCGCGGCGACAGGGTACAGATACGCAGTATTTT. The chain joins TRBV11-2 to TRBJ2-3; the match to TRBD1 covers 7 bases. The CDR3 spans 15 residues. Germline lookup yields CDR1 SGHAT and CDR2 FQNNGV. The V gene end was trimmed by 4 bases and the J gene end by 3 bases; junction bases not matched to a gene: 7.

This clonotype came up a few times. An end of the junction differs from the germline gene, which may be a read error. CDR3 bases: TGTGCCAGCAGGGCTGGGACTAGCGGGAGCAATGAGCAGTCCTTC. Translation gives CASRAGTSGSNEQSF. The chain links TRBV6-6 to TRBJ2-1, with 14 nucleotides matching TRBD2. The V gene's germline CDR1 is MNHNY and CDR2 SVGAGI (reference sequence). There are 15 residues in the CDR3.

The genes are TRBV5-1 and TRBJ2-3; D unresolved. CDR3 size: 14 residues. Germline loops: CDR1 SGHRS, CDR2 YFSETQ. V was shortened by 4 bases and J by 3 bases, with 12 bases between the two germline ends. The CDR3 nucleotides are TGCGCCAGCAGCACAACGACAAGAACAGATACGCAGTATTTT. Translated, it gives CASSTTTRTDTQYF. The whole variable domain, remainder taken from reference TRBV5-1 and TRBJ2-3, is KAGVTQTPRYLIKTRGQQVTLSCSPISGHRSVSWYQQTPGQGLQFLFEYFSETQRNKGNFPGRFSGRQFSNSRSEMNVSTLELGDSALYLCASSTTTRTDTQYFGPGTRLTVL.

The gene calls are TRBV4-2 and TRBJ2-1; 16 bases line up with TRBD2. This CDR3 spans 16 amino acids. Looked up from germline, CDR1 is LGHNA and CDR2 is YNFKEQ. Germline trimming cut 5 bases from V and 2 bases from J; bases unmatched to any gene: 0. CDR3 coding DNA: TGTGCCAGCAGCGGGACTAGCGGGAGGGCCTACAATGAGCAGTTCTTC. Residues: CASSGTSGRAYNEQFF.

The chain combines TRBV28 with TRBJ2-1, with D tentatively TRBD2 (6 bases). This CDR3 spans 12 amino acids. V shed 10 bases and J shed 4 bases, with 11 bases lying between them. Germline CDR1 and CDR2: MDHEN and SYDVKM. CDR3 nucleotides: TGTGCCATCCGGGACTCATACAATGAGCAGTTCTTC. This encodes CAIRDSYNEQFF. Based on the CDR3 plus reference TRBV28 and TRBJ2-1, the full variable domain is DVKVTQSSRYLVKRTGEKVFLECVQDMDHENMFWYRQDPGLGLRLIYFSYDVKMKEKGDIPEGYSVSREKKERFSLILESASTNQTSMYLCAIRDSYNEQFFGPGTRLTVL.